The present entry profiles one TCR beta chain with its context. Its antigen is currently not known. Per-base quality was not reported, and no clone a single base away is much larger than it. Library preparation was by the immunoSEQ multiplex PCR assay. The multiplex PCR relied on a mix of 60 forward primers for TCR Vbeta segments and 13 reverse primers for TCR Jbeta segments. The CDR3 region of rearranged TCR beta genes was amplified from genomic DNA with a multiplex PCR assay. On the Illumina HiSeq System, the amplified TCR beta libraries were sequenced as 87-base-pair reads. The original methods were these. A later analysis tallied roughly 78 million unique TCR beta chains across the 666 repertoires, and 10 million to 11 million of those chains were shared by two or more donors. To remove PCR and sequencing errors, raw reads were error-corrected and collapsed into unique sequences using a nearest-neighbor algorithm that merged closely related sequences. CDR3 sequences were aligned to IMGT reference sequences to assign V, D and J gene segments. For a sequence to be retained, at least a six-nucleotide match to both a V gene segment and a J gene segment was required. Rearrangements were called productive when the CDR3 lacked stop codons and stayed in frame with V and J; all others were non-productive. Following IMGT convention, CDR3 was defined as the stretch from the second conserved V-encoded cysteine up to the conserved J-encoded phenylalanine. The earlier analysis of 587 of the donors excluded sequences that lacked an unambiguous match to a single V gene segment. In an earlier analysis of 450 to 750 of the donors, a V segment was called functional when productive rearrangements were above 56.7%, and segregating when the standard deviation between donors exceeded 5%. A statistical classification framework was built to diagnose cytomegalovirus status from the catalog of TCR beta chain sequences. A later analysis assigned V and J genes by comparing TCR nucleotide sequences with IMGT/GENE-DB human TR gene sequences. A later analysis assigned CDR3 sequences and most-parsimonious VDJ recombination scenarios with the TCRdist pipeline. A later analysis defined each TCR beta chain by its CDR3 amino acid sequence plus V-gene family, and excluded reads lacking a unique V-gene family. In a later analysis, around 650 highly shared, low-generation-probability nucleotide sequences were removed to address suspected cross-contamination and a sequencing artifact. In a later analysis, a clonal expansion index for each public chain was calculated from normalized within-repertoire ranks of inferred template counts. In a later analysis, generation probabilities were computed using a VDJ recombination model fitted to out-of-frame rearrangements, and the results were checked against IGoR. In a later analysis, hypergeometric tests were used to score TCR-TCR, TCR-HLA and TCR-CMV co-occurrence, with a repertoire-size bias correction applied to TCR pairs. To estimate false discovery rates, a later analysis permuted the HLA or CMV assignments 20 times. In a later analysis, co-occurring TCRs were grouped using DBSCAN, with TCRdist sequence similarity added in when clustering inside HLA-allele-positive subsets. Co-occurrence clustering excluded repertoires with fewer than 30,000 or more than 120,000 public chains, plus five with anomalous nucleotide sharing. TCRdb took this table from immuneACCESS and kept in-frame rearrangements with V and J called. Such tables lack part of the clones; where checked against another copy, unresolved V genes explain under half of the gap, and the rest is unexplained. V, J and clone size are taken as reported in that table, and D and trimming were inferred from the DNA itself. The sample has over 200,000 clones on record, 70% to 80% of them singletons. Clones ranked in the top ten supply approximately 1.7% of the sample.

The cohort consisted of fewer than 700 healthy bone marrow donors. All cohort members were sampled while nominally healthy, although unrecorded immune exposures were likely present. The donor tested CMV seronegative, placing the donor among the approximately 400 seronegative members of the cohort. A peripheral blood sample was provided by each donor, and peripheral blood mononuclear cells were used for TCR beta sequencing. The Qiagen DNeasy Blood Extraction Kit was used to extract genomic DNA from the blood cell samples. The source of the sample is a study of cytomegalovirus exposure and HLA in healthy donors (dated by TCRdb to the late 2010s). Regarding the study in general: An earlier analysis of around 600 of the donors reported 250 to 300 Gb of sequence data and 117 million unique TCR beta sequences from approximately 180 million T cells. Every repertoire in the discovery cohort had been generated on one and the same sequencing platform. Around 300 gigabases of sequencing data and around 87 million unique TCR sequences were included in an early release covering several hundred HLA-typed donors. Of the 398 genotyped donors, approximately 82% fell in the genetic ancestry cluster associated with self-reported Caucasian donors. Several DR-DQ haplotypes were treated as single units for association and clustering because of strong linkage in the cohort. The T cell repertoires of under 700 subjects were profiled by immunosequencing and related to cytomegalovirus serostatus. Genome-wide SNP genotypes for about 65% of the roughly 670 donors were used in a later genetic analysis, which treated that subset as a discovery cohort. Among about 400 genotyped donors of the cohort, an average of approximately 240,000 unique TCR beta nucleotide sequences was sequenced per donor, of which about 19% were non-productive. To study patterns of TCR occurrence, a later analysis re-analyzed previously published TCR beta repertoires from around 670 donors and added high-resolution HLA genotyping. Both class I and class II loci were covered by HLA typing, at four-digit resolution. The study combined high-throughput TCR immunosequencing, statistical association of individual TCRs with disease status, and machine learning to predict cytomegalovirus infection status. Donor age, sex, ethnicity and CMV serostatus were compiled together with the repertoire data. The aim of the study was to test whether cataloging public T cell receptors could identify signatures of past pathogen exposure. An earlier analysis of 587 of the donors used high-throughput TCR beta sequencing to judge whether each TCR beta V gene segment behaved as functional or pseudogenic. In the later analysis, no new phenotypic data were used to find candidate immune exposures; instead, reliance was placed on TCR beta sequences and their occurrence across donors. In addition to the first cohort of approximately 650 subjects, a separate validation cohort of 100 to 150 different subjects was used. The number of donors typed differed by locus, with 629-630 for A, B, C, DRB1 and DQB1, 522 for DQA1, 600 to 610 for DPA1, and approximately 470 for DPB1. General findings and caveats noted by the study authors: The presence/absence analyses assumed that sequencing depth was roughly uniform across donors, and that assumption may not be true. In both the original and validation cohorts, the classifier was reported to diagnose cytomegalovirus status with high specificity and sensitivity. The authors suggested that the approach could potentially be extended to other disease states and immunological phenotypes. In a later analysis, most CMV-associated TCR beta chains were found to appear HLA-restricted, with HLA associations seemingly driven largely by CMV exposure. Compared with the approximately 700-donor mean, donors in an Asian-associated ancestry cluster had fewer N-insertions in productive TCRs, according to a later genetic analysis. A further reported finding was that TCR beta sequences accurately predicted the HLA-A and HLA-B alleles for most subjects in the first cohort. A few of the identified cytomegalovirus-associated TCR beta chains were confirmed in vitro to be specific for cytomegalovirus antigens. In a later genetic analysis, a missense DCLRE1C variant was associated with V-gene and J-gene trimming of TCR beta chains, and the association was replicated in an independent cohort. Only TCR beta chains were sequenced in this cohort, and the absence of alpha or paired-chain data limited detectable features. The 87-base-pair reads could not distinguish some IMGT-functional V segments, including TRBV6-2 and TRBV6-3, so those segments were excluded. In a later analysis, several top co-occurrence clusters were reported to appear linked to parvovirus B19, influenza, CMV and Epstein-Barr virus. In an earlier analysis of fewer than 700 of the donors, most TCR beta V segments appeared in productive rearrangements about 90% or about 30% of the time, broadly matching IMGT annotations. A cluster of highly shared sequence variants was judged likely to represent a technical artifact of the sequencing pipeline. CMV serostatus was the only immune exposure information available for the cohort. In the study, some 160 TCR beta chains were listed as associated with cytomegalovirus. Correlated functional status among segregating V segments might be attributable to linkage disequilibrium, but an unknown experimental factor could not be ruled out. Approximately 16 rarely observed V segments, including chromosome 9 orphons, were excluded from the earlier analysis of a few hundred of the donors because counts were too low. At a false discovery rate of 0.05, a later analysis linked approximately 18,000 TCR beta sequences to specific HLA alleles. Most TCR sequences were seen in very few donors, while some public TCRs were found in many individuals. A later analysis found that TCR association rates varied across HLA loci, with DRB1 alleles showing the most associated TCRs and HLA-C alleles the fewest. Because some donors lacked HLA typing at each locus, the association tests relied only on the typed subset. In a later analysis, HLA-associated TCR beta chains showed more clonal expansion and lower generation probabilities than non-associated chains that were equally common. When HLA alleles, especially DR and DQ, strongly co-occurred, attributing TCR associations to individual alleles was difficult.

CDR1 and CDR2 were assigned from the germline V gene as MNHEY and SVGAGI. V is cut by 2 bases and J by 0 bases, and the space between the germline ends is 11 bases. Including the terminal cysteine and phenylalanine, the CDR3 comprises 15 residues. Of all the DNA, just the CDR3 is kept, 45 bases in frame from base 1. Sequencing used PBMCs. This receptor chain uses TRBV6-5 and TRBJ2-7, with the D gene too uncertain to name. The TCR comes from a woman under 40 in good health and CMV-seronegative. The DNA sequence is given as TGTGCCAGCAGTTACGACTGCGGCCGCTCCTACGAGCAGTACTTC. This sequence encodes CASSYDCGRSYEQYF.